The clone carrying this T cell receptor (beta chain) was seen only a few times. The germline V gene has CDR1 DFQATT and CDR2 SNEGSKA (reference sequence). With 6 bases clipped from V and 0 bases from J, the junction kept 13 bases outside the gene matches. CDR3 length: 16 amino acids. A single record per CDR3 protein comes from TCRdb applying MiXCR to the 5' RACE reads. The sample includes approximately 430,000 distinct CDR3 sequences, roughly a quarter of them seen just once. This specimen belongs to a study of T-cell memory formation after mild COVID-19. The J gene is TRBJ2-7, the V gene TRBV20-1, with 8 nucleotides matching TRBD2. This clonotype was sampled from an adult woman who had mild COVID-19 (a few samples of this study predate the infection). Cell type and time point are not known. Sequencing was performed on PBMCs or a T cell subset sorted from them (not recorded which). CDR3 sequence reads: CSAISTSGLLSYEQYF. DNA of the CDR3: TGCAGTGCCATATCAACTAGCGGTCTTCTCTCCTACGAGCAGTACTTC.